This T cell receptor beta chain comes out of a study of shared clonotypes between healthy human individuals. Here immunoSEQ multiplex PCR was the method, and the copy in TCRdb shows in-frame clones only, minus some. The sample yields about 2 million clones, about 95% seen once. Naive CD8 cells were CD45RO-negative, positively selected for CCR7, excluding terminally differentiated effector memory CD45RA+ cells. General observations from the study: In the sorted subsets, rarefaction showed sequencing was incomplete despite large depth. Memory subsets had estimated richness that was generally smaller than that of naive subsets.

CDR1 and CDR2 (germline): SGHRS, YFSETQ. CDR3 size: 13 residues. V dropped 0 bases and J dropped 4 bases, with 7 bases sitting between them. About this clone: The antigen remains unidentified.

The source is a man between 18 and 29 years old in good health. The chain employs TRBV5-1 and TRBJ1-2; D ambiguous. The sequenced sample was naive CD8+ T cells sorted from blood. The CDR3, as DNA: TGCGCCAGCAGCTTGGAGTTGGTCTATGGCTACACCTTC. Amino acid sequence: CASSLELVYGYTF.